This TCR beta chain was obtained from a study of T cells in localized non-small cell lung cancer. Findings and caveats of the study: Uninvolved adjacent lung had higher T cell clonality than tumor and all other tissues. A raised T cell density in blood coincided with lengthier overall survival. Sequencing covered just one tumor region, so heterogeneity cannot be ruled out. Adjacent lung tissue had a median 57 of the top 100 clones found in the tumor.

TCRdb's copy holds only in-frame clones and misses some; the assay was immunoSEQ multiplex PCR. The sample consists of 100,000 or so clones, approximately 90% of them appearing once. Notes on this clone: Its specificity is not known.

V lost 3 bases to trimming and J lost 5 bases, with 6 bases between them. Germline CDR1 and CDR2: SGHRS and YFSETQ. This CDR3 region has 11 residues. The TCR was taken from a woman aged 35 to 70 with stage II squamous cell lung carcinoma. The source was PBMCs, collected before any cancer treatment. The gene calls are TRBV5-1 and TRBJ2-7; D might be TRBD2 (5 bases). The CDR3 is CASSSRDEQYF. The CDR3 region has the DNA TGCGCCAGCAGCTCGAGGGACGAGCAGTACTTC. Full variable domain (missing parts from reference TRBV5-1 and TRBJ2-7): KAGVTQTPRYLIKTRGQQVTLSCSPISGHRSVSWYQQTPGQGLQFLFEYFSETQRNKGNFPGRFSGRQFSNSRSEMNVSTLELGDSALYLCASSSRDEQYFGPGTRLTVT.